These 31 T cell receptor beta chains share one sample of origin, sequenced in a study of blood T cell repertoires in COVID-19. TCRdb keeps only in-frame clones here, not all; method: immunoSEQ multiplex PCR. In the table there are some 41,000 clones, 65% to 90% of which are singletons. The sample taken for sequencing was peripheral blood. The receptor source for this set is a man aged 35-49 years with active COVID-19.

This clone was counted a few times. V usage is TRBV9 and J usage is TRBJ2-7; D might be TRBD1 (6 bases). Trimming left V 0 bases short and J 1 base short, with 11 bases between. CDR3 size: 15 residues. Germline V gene sequence: CDR1 SGDLS, CDR2 YYNGEE. The CDR3, as DNA: TGTGCCAGCAGCGTAGGGGACATCGTATCCTACGAGCAGTACTTC. Its protein is CASSVGDIVSYEQYF.

V and J are TRBV29-1 and TRBJ2-3; D gene unclear. Trimming took off 7 bases at V and 6 bases at J, with 14 bases between the two ends. Germline V gene sequence: CDR1 SQVTM, CDR2 ANQGSEA. The CDR3 loop spans 12 amino acids. The CDR3 region has the DNA TGCAGCGCGCCACTATCGAGGGATACGCAGTATTTT. Protein product: CSAPLSRDTQYF.

This chain joins TRBV5-1 and TRBJ1-1; D is possibly TRBD1 (5 bases). The CDR3 is 14 residues long. Trimming pared 3 bases from V and 0 bases from J, leaving 9 bases between. Germline CDR1 is SGHRS and CDR2 is YFSETQ. The CDR3 loop is CASSSDMMNTEAFF. CDR3 DNA sequence: TGCGCCAGCAGCTCGGACATGATGAACACTGAAGCTTTCTTT.

V and J are TRBV5-1 and TRBJ1-1; no clear D gene. CDR3 length equals 12 residues. The V end was cut by 4 bases, the J end by 8 bases, with 12 bases between. Germline CDR1 and CDR2: SGHRS and YFSETQ. CDR3: CASSRSSGEAFF. DNA for the CDR3: TGCGCCAGCAGCCGGAGCTCCGGAGAAGCTTTCTTT.

The chain links TRBV6-6 to TRBJ1-1, with 8 bases lining up with TRBD1. From germline, CDR1 is MNHNY and CDR2 SVGAGI (reference sequence). V gave up 4 bases and J gave up 10 bases; unmatched junction bases: 2. The CDR3 runs to 11 residues. This CDR3 is CASSSQGGAFF. The CDR3 nucleotides read TGTGCCAGCAGTTCACAGGGGGGAGCTTTCTTT.

This clone was counted a few times. The rearrangement uses TRBV6-4 and TRBJ2-3, with D possibly being TRBD2 (6 bases). The CDR3 covers 13 residues. The V and J ends lost 5 bases and 0 bases respectively, with 6 bases between them. Germline loops: CDR1 MRHNA, CDR2 SNTAGT. CDR3 region: CASSSGSTDTQYF. The CDR3 DNA is TGTGCCAGCAGTAGCGGGAGCACAGATACGCAGTATTTT.

This rearrangement joins TRBV7-2 to TRBJ1-5; D gene ambiguous. CDR3 size: 15 residues. CDR1 is SGHTA and CDR2 is FQGNSA in the germline V gene. V gave up 1 base and J gave up 0 bases, with 7 bases separating them. The CDR3 sequence is CASSLGSYSNQPQHF. CDR3 nucleotides: TGTGCCAGCAGCTTAGGGAGTTATAGCAATCAGCCCCAGCATTTT. Based on the CDR3 plus reference TRBV7-2 and TRBJ1-5, the full variable domain is GAGVSQSPSNKVTEKGKDVELRCDPISGHTALYWYRQSLGQGLEFLIYFQGNSAPDKSGLPSDRFSAERTGGSVSTLTIQRTQQEDSAVYLCASSLGSYSNQPQHFGDGTRLSIL.

The V and J genes are TRBV28 and TRBJ1-1; D possibly corresponds to TRBD1 (5 bases). This CDR3 comprises 14 residues. Germline V gene sequence: CDR1 MDHEN, CDR2 SYDVKM. V was trimmed by 5 bases and J by 1 base, leaving 11 bases between them. The CDR3 protein is CASSPQGSNTEAFF. The CDR3 region has the DNA TGTGCCAGCAGTCCCCAGGGCTCGAACACTGAAGCTTTCTTT.

V and J are TRBV5-1 and TRBJ2-1, with a weak D call TRBD2 (5 bases). The CDR3 runs to 14 residues. Germline V gives CDR1 SGHRS, CDR2 YFSETQ. V lost 1 base and J lost 8, with 13 bases in between. CDR3 residues: CASSLIPGSDEQFF. The CDR3 region has the DNA TGCGCCAGCAGCTTGATCCCGGGGTCAGATGAGCAGTTCTTC. Full variable domain (remainder filled in from reference TRBV5-1 and TRBJ2-1): KAGVTQTPRYLIKTRGQQVTLSCSPISGHRSVSWYQQTPGQGLQFLFEYFSETQRNKGNFPGRFSGRQFSNSRSEMNVSTLELGDSALYLCASSLIPGSDEQFFGPGTRLTVL.

This chain links TRBV10-3 with TRBJ2-1; 9 nucleotides agree with TRBD2. The length of the CDR3 is 16 residues. Germline trimming cut 4 bases from V and 6 bases from J; bases unmatched to any gene: 10. Germline V lookup: CDR1 ENHRY, CDR2 SYGVKD. The CDR3 DNA is TGTGCCATCAGTGGGGCTAGCGGGATCCCTATCAATGAGCAGTTCTTC. It translates to CAISGASGIPINEQFF.

The chain carries TRBV15 and TRBJ2-7; tentatively, D is TRBD1 (6 bases). Trimming left V 4 bases short and J 4 bases short, with 20 bases between. This CDR3 is 16 amino acids long. CDR1 is LNHNV, CDR2 YYDKDF, per germline (reference sequence). As DNA, the CDR3 is TGTGCCACCAGCACCCTACTAGGGACAAGGAGGTACGAGCAGTACTTC. Protein sequence: CATSTLLGTRRYEQYF.

CDR3 sequence: CSAGKFGAPEAFF. In nucleotides, the CDR3 is TGCAGCGCCGGGAAGTTCGGCGCACCTGAAGCTTTCTTT. The V gene is TRBV29-1, the J gene TRBJ1-1, with D hard to call. The CDR3 consists of 13 residues. V was pared by 7 bases and J by 6 bases, with 18 bases between. The V gene's germline CDR1 is SQVTM and CDR2 ANQGSEA.

V and J are TRBV28 and TRBJ1-1, with 8 positions matching TRBD1. This CDR3 has 14 residues. The J segment lost 7 bases and the V segment lost 1 base, leaving 5 bases of the junction unmatched. Per germline, CDR1 MDHEN and CDR2 SYDVKM. CDR3 coding DNA: TGTGCCAGCAGTTTATACAGGGGGGCGAGTGAAGCTTTCTTT. Translation: CASSLYRGASEAFF.

V and J are TRBV6-5 and TRBJ2-6; D remains ambiguous. From germline, CDR1 is MNHEY and CDR2 SVGAGI. V was pared by 2 bases and J by 4 bases, with 9 bases between. CDR3 length equals 15 residues. Here the CDR3 DNA reads TGTGCCAGCAGTTACAGCTACGGGGGGGCCAACGTCCTGACTTTC. This translates into CASSYSYGGANVLTF.

The genes are TRBV7-9 and TRBJ2-1; 10 bases agree with TRBD2. Trimming at V came to 6 bases and at J to 7 bases, leaving 15 bases not matched to a gene. The CDR3 spans 17 residues. Germline V gene data show CDR1 as SEHNR and CDR2 as FQNEAQ (reference sequence). Here the CDR3 DNA reads TGTGCCAGCAGTCCGCCCCCCCAAGCGGGAGGGTTGAATGAGCAGTTCTTC. Protein: CASSPPPQAGGLNEQFF.

The gene calls are TRBV2 and TRBJ2-5, with a possible D match to TRBD2 (6 bases). Looked up from germline, CDR1 is SNHLY and CDR2 is FYNNEI. The CDR3 runs to 13 residues. V gave up 6 bases and J gave up 5 bases, with 13 bases separating them. CDR3 sequence (DNA): TGTGCCAGCAGCTTCGGGGGACGGGAGACCCAGTACTTC. The encoded protein is CASSFGGRETQYF. The variable domain in full, completed from reference TRBV2 and TRBJ2-5, reads EPEVTQTPSHQVTQMGQEVILRCVPISNHLYFYWYRQILGQKVEFLVSFYNNEISEKSEIFDDQFSVERPDGSNFTLKIRSTKLEDSAMYFCASSFGGRETQYFGPGTRLLVL.

This clone was seen a handful of times. The genes are TRBV3-1 (or the pseudogene TRBV3-2) and TRBJ2-7; 8 bases are a match to TRBD2. The CDR3 covers 16 residues. V shed 1 base, J shed 4 bases, and the junction held 9 bases outside the gene matches. The germline V gene has CDR1 LGHDT and CDR2 YNNKEL (reference sequence). CDR3 bases: TGTGCCAGCAGCCAAGGCATCCAGGCGGGAGGTTACGAGCAGTACTTC. Protein product: CASSQGIQAGGYEQYF.

The chain uses TRBV6-5 and TRBJ2-7; the match to TRBD2 covers 7 bases. Germline V gene data show CDR1 as MNHEY and CDR2 as SVGAGI. V shed 8 bases, J shed 0 bases, and the junction held 4 bases outside the gene matches. The CDR3 is 13 amino acids. CDR3 amino acids: CASFASGSYEQYF. For the CDR3, the DNA is TGTGCCAGCTTCGCTAGCGGCTCCTACGAGCAGTACTTC.

V is TRBV11-3 and J is TRBJ2-7; D might be TRBD2 (5 bases). From germline, CDR1 is SGHNT and CDR2 YENEEA. V was pared by 8 bases and J by 7 bases, with 15 bases between. The CDR3 covers 12 residues. This CDR3 is CASSDRRGEQYF. The CDR3, as DNA: TGTGCCAGCTCCGACCGCCGGGGTGAGCAGTACTTC.

The chain has TRBV2 and TRBJ2-1, with 8 bases identical to TRBD2. After removal of 0 bases from V and 8 bases from J, the junction contained 3 bases not matched to a gene. Per germline, CDR1 SNHLY and CDR2 FYNNEI. This CDR3 is 14 amino acids long. The CDR3 here is CASSEARGAHEQFF. The CDR3, as DNA: TGTGCCAGCAGTGAAGCGCGGGGGGCCCATGAGCAGTTCTTC.

CDR3 DNA sequence: TGTGCCTGGAGCAGGAGGAGGGTAGAGACCCAGTACTTC. Its protein product is CAWSRRRVETQYF. The chain links TRBV30 to TRBJ2-5; possible D gene TRBD2, 6 bases. The CDR3 length is 13 residues. Germline-derived CDR1 and CDR2 are GTSNPN and SVGIG (reference sequence). The V end was cut by 3 bases, the J end by 4 bases, with 12 bases between.

The chain combines TRBV10-3 with TRBJ2-1; D unclear. CDR1 is ENHRY, CDR2 SYGVKD, per germline. Trimming removed 5 bases from V and 8 bases from J, with 10 bases in between. CDR3 length equals 12 residues. This CDR3 reads CAISPVSDEQFF. The CDR3 DNA sequence: TGTGCCATCAGTCCCGTTTCTGATGAGCAGTTCTTC.

This chain uses TRBV13 with TRBJ2-7, with D tentatively TRBD1 (5 bases). The CDR3 is 16 amino acids. V lost 1 base and J 4 bases, leaving 17 bases between the germline ends. Germline V lookup: CDR1 PRHDT, CDR2 FYEKMQ (reference sequence). The CDR3 coding sequence is TGTGCCAGCAGCTTAGAAGGTCGGGCAGGGATGTACGAGCAGTACTTC. Translating gives CASSLEGRAGMYEQYF.

The chain has TRBV2 and TRBJ2-7, with 9 bases that match TRBD1. Germline lookup yields CDR1 SNHLY and CDR2 FYNNEI. V lost 5 bases and J lost 6; bases outside the gene matches: 11. The CDR3 runs to 15 residues. CDR3 sequence (DNA): TGTGCCAGCAGTACCCGGAGGACAGGGGCTCGCGAGCAGTACTTC. Amino acids: CASSTRRTGAREQYF. Drawing the rest from reference TRBV2 and TRBJ2-7, the complete variable domain is EPEVTQTPSHQVTQMGQEVILRCVPISNHLYFYWYRQILGQKVEFLVSFYNNEISEKSEIFDDQFSVERPDGSNFTLKIRSTKLEDSAMYFCASSTRRTGAREQYFGPGTRLTVT.

This chain links TRBV10-3 with TRBJ2-2; TRBD2 aligns across 7 bases. This CDR3 contains 14 residues. Unmatched junction bases numbered 4, after V lost 7 bases and J lost 2 bases. From germline, CDR1 is ENHRY and CDR2 SYGVKD. CDR3 region: CAITSSGNTGELFF. Here the CDR3 DNA reads TGTGCCATCACCTCTAGCGGAAACACCGGGGAGCTGTTTTTT.

V is TRBV5-5 and J is TRBJ2-7; 9 nucleotides match TRBD1. V lost 5 bases to trimming and J lost 1 base; unmatched junction nucleotides: 16. Per germline, CDR1 SGHKS and CDR2 YYEKEE (reference sequence). This CDR3 has 18 amino acids. CDR3: CASSNSRDRELFSYEQYF. In nucleotides, the CDR3 is TGTGCCAGCAGTAATTCCCGGGACAGGGAGCTCTTTTCCTACGAGCAGTACTTC.

The rearrangement links TRBV11-2 to TRBJ1-2; the D is unclear. The CDR3 loop spans 13 amino acids. Per the germline V gene, CDR1 is SGHAT and CDR2 is FQNNGV. The ends were cut back, 5 bases at V and 4 bases at J, with 11 bases in the middle. The CDR3 bases are TGTGCCAGCAGCGGGGTGGGGAGCTATGGCTACACCTTC. It encodes CASSGVGSYGYTF.

The chain has TRBV9 and TRBJ2-3; 13 nucleotides agree with TRBD2. Losses at the gene ends were 3 bases for V and 6 bases for J; bases not matched to a gene: 7. Germline values: CDR1 SGDLS, CDR2 YYNGEE. The CDR3 sequence is 16 residues long. The CDR3, as DNA: TGTGCCAGCAGCGCGACTAGCGGGAGGTACGGCGATACGCAGTATTTT. Translation: CASSATSGRYGDTQYF.

The rearrangement uses TRBV28 and TRBJ2-2; the match to TRBD2 covers 9 bases. This CDR3 has 21 residues. Germline V gene lookup returns CDR1 MDHEN and CDR2 SYDVKM. V shed 1 base, J shed 0 bases, and the junction held 15 bases outside the gene matches. The CDR3 nucleotides read TGTGCCAGCAGTTTATTTGCCTGGACTAGCGCCCGACATCCGAACACCGGGGAGCTGTTTTTT. It is translated as CASSLFAWTSARHPNTGELFF.

The chain joins TRBV7-3 to TRBJ2-2, with 8 positions matching TRBD1. Germline V gives CDR1 SGHTA, CDR2 FQGTGA. Trimming removed 5 bases from V and 2 bases from J; junction bases left unmatched: 7. There are 16 residues in the CDR3. CDR3 DNA sequence: TGTGCCAGCAGCCCCAGGGGGCGACGTAACACCGGGGAGCTGTTTTTT. Residues: CASSPRGRRNTGELFF.

This clone occurred once. This chain uses TRBV5-1 with TRBJ2-2, with D maybe TRBD1 (5 bases). V was clipped by 1 base and J by 6 bases, with 16 bases between them. Per the germline V gene, CDR1 is SGHRS and CDR2 is YFSETQ. The CDR3 consists of 16 residues. As DNA, the CDR3 is TGCGCCAGCAGCTTGTTCTCAGGGTATGAGGCCGGGGAGCTGTTTTTT. Translation gives CASSLFSGYEAGELFF. The full variable domain, rest sourced from reference TRBV5-1 and TRBJ2-2, is KAGVTQTPRYLIKTRGQQVTLSCSPISGHRSVSWYQQTPGQGLQFLFEYFSETQRNKGNFPGRFSGRQFSNSRSEMNVSTLELGDSALYLCASSLFSGYEAGELFFGEGSRLTVL.